This TCR beta chain was retrieved from a study of T cells in Graves' hyperthyroidism and ophthalmopathy. Patients aged 18 to 65 with hyperthyroidism were newly diagnosed, with duration under 2 months. A roughly 10 ml volume of fresh peripheral blood provided the PBMCs. This clonotype has a handful of counts. This CDR3 has 14 residues. V was clipped by 5 bases and J by 4 bases, with 14 bases between them. From germline, CDR1 is LNHDA and CDR2 SQIVND (reference sequence). Amplification targeted TCR beta CDR3 regions from RNA transcripts. Initially, a first-round RT-PCR of the TCR CDR3 employed the HTBI primer set. A single record per CDR3 protein comes from TCRdb applying MiXCR to the multiplex PCR reads. The sample shows under 400,000 distinct CDR3 sequences, 20% to 30% of them seen only once.

The clonotype was recovered from a man aged 45-65 years with Graves' hyperthyroidism. The source material was blood. The V gene is TRBV19, the J gene TRBJ1-1; D unclear. The DNA of the CDR3 is TGTGCCAGTAGTCGTCGGGAGTTGGGCACTGAAGCTTTCTTT. This encodes CASSRRELGTEAFF.